In this sample, the clone carrying this TCR beta chain turned up a few times. The data derive from a study of STAT5B mutations in CD4+ large granular lymphocyte leukemia. Looked up from germline, CDR1 is SGHAT and CDR2 is FQNNGV. Trimming took off 8 bases at V and 7 bases at J, with 11 bases between the two ends. The CDR3 is 12 amino acids. Profiled with immunoSEQ multiplex PCR; TCRdb holds only in-frame clones, not every one. The sample lists 25,000 to 35,000 clones; about 70% were seen once. Sequenced sample: CD4+ T cells from blood buffy coats. The sequence derives from a human donor in good health. The chain is built from TRBV11-2 and TRBJ2-2; TRBD2 is a possible D gene (6 bases). CDR3 amino acids: CASPRRGGELFF. DNA for the CDR3: TGTGCCAGCCCTAGGAGGGGCGGGGAGCTGTTTTTT.